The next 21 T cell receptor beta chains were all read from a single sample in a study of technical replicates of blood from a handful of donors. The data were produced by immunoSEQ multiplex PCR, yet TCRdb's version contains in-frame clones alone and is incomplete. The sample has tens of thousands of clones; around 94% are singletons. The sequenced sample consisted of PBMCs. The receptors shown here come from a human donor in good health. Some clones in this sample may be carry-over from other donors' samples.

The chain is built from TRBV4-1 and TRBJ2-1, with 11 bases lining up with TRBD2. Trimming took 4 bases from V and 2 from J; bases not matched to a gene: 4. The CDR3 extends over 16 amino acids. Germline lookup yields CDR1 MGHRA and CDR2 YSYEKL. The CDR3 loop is CASSPLTSGAYNEQFF. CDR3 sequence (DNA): TGCGCCAGCAGCCCCCTGACTAGCGGGGCCTACAATGAGCAGTTCTTC.

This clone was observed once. The CDR3 region is CASSVPSGGGTQYF. CDR3 sequence (DNA): TGTGCCAGCAGCGTACCTAGCGGGGGTGGTACGCAGTATTTT. V gene TRBV9 combines with J gene TRBJ2-3; 10 positions agree with TRBD2. Germline CDR1 is SGDLS and CDR2 is YYNGEE. Trimming took 1 base from V and 8 from J; bases not matched to a gene: 4. The CDR3 is 14 residues long.

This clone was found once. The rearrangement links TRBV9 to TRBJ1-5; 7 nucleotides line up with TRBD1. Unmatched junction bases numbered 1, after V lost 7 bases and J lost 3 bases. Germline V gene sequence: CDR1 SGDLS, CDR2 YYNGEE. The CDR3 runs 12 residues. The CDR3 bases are TGTGCCAGCGGACAGGTCAATCAGCCCCAGCATTTT. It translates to CASGQVNQPQHF.

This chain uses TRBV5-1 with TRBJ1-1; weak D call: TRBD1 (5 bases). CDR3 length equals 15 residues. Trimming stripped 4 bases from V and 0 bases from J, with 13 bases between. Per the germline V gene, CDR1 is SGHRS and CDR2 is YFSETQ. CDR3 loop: CASSTMAGLNTEAFF. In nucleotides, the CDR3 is TGCGCCAGCAGCACAATGGCAGGGCTGAACACTGAAGCTTTCTTT.

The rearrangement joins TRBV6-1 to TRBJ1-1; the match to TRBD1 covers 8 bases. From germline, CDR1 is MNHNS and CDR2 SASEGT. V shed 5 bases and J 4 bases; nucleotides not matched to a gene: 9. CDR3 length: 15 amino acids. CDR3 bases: TGTGCCAGCAGTTCTTCCTTACAGGGGGGCACTGAAGCTTTCTTT. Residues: CASSSSLQGGTEAFF.

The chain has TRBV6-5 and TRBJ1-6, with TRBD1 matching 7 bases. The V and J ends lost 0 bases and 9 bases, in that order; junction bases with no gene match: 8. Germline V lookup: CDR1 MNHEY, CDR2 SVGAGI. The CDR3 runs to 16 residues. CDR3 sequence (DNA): TGTGCCAGCAGTTACTCGATAGGGCAGGGGGGTTCACCCCTCCACTTT. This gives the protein CASSYSIGQGGSPLHF.

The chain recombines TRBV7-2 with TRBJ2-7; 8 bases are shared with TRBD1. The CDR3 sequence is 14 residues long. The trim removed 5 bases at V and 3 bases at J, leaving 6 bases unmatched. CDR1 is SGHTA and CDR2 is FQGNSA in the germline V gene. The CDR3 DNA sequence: TGTGCCAGCAGCGTACCGGGACAGGACTACGAGCAGTACTTC. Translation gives CASSVPGQDYEQYF.

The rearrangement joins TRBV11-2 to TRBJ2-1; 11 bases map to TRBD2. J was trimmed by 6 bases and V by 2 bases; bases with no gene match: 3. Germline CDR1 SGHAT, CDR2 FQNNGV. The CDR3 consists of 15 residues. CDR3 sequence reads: CASSLLGTSGNEQFF. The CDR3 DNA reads TGTGCCAGCAGCTTACTTGGGACTAGCGGCAATGAGCAGTTCTTC.

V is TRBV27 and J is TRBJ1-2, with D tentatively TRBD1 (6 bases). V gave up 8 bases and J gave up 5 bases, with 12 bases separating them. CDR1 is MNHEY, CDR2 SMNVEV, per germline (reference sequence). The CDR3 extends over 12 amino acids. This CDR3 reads CASGNRVYGYTF. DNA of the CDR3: TGTGCCAGCGGAAACAGGGTTTATGGCTACACCTTC.

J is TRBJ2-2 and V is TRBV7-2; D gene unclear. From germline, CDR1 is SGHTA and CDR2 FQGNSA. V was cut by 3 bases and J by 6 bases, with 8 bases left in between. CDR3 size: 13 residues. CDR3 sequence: CASSFPIPGELFF. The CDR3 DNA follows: TGTGCCAGCAGCTTCCCCATTCCCGGGGAGCTGTTTTTT.

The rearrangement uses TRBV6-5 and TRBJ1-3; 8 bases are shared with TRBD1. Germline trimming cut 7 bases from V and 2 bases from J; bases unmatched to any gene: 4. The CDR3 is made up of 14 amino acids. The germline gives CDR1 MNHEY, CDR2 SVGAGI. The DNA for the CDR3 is TGTGCCAGCACCCGGACAGGGACTGGAAACACCATATATTTT. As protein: CASTRTGTGNTIYF.

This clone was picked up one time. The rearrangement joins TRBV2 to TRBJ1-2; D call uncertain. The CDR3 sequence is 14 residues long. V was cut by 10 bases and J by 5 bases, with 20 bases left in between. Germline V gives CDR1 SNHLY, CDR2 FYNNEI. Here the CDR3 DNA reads TGTGCCACTGCTCCCAGGAACGGTGTTTATGGCTACACCTTC. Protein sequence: CATAPRNGVYGYTF.

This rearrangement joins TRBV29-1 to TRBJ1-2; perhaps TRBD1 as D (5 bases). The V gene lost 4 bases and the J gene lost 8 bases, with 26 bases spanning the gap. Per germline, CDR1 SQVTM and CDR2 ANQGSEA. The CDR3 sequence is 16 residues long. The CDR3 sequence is CSVAEPGAQIRGGYTF. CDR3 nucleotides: TGCAGCGTTGCGGAGCCTGGGGCGCAGATCCGAGGAGGCTACACCTTC.

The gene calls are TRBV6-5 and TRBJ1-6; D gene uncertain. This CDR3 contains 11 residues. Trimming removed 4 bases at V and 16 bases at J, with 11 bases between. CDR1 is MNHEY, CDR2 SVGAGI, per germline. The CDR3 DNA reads TGTGCCAGCAGTTCAAGGGAGACTCTCCACTTT. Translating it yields CASSSRETLHF.

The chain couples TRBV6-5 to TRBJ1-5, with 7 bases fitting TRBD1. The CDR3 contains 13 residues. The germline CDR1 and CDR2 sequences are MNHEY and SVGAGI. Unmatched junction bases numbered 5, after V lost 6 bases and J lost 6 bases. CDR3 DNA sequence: TGTGCCAGCAGAACAGGGGTCGGTCAGCCCCAGCATTTT. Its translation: CASRTGVGQPQHF.

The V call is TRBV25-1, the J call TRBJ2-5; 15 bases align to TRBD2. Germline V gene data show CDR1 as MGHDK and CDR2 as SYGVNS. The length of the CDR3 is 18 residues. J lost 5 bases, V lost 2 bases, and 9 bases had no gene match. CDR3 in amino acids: CASSELPGLAGGWETQYF. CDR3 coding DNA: TGTGCCAGCAGTGAACTCCCGGGACTAGCGGGAGGATGGGAGACCCAGTACTTC.

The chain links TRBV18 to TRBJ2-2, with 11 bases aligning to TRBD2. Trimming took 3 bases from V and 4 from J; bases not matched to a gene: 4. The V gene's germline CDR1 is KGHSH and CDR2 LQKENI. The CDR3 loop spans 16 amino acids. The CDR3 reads CASSPVTSGSTGELFF. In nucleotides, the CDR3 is TGTGCCAGCTCACCCGTAACTAGCGGGAGCACCGGGGAGCTGTTTTTT.

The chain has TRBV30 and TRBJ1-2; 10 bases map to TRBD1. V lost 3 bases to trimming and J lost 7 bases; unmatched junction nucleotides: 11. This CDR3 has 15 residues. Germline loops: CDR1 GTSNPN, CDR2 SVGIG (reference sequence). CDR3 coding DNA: TGTGCCTGGAGAATATCCGGGACAGGGGTAGGTGGCTACACCTTC. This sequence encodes CAWRISGTGVGGYTF. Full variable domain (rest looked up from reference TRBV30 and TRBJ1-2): SQTIHQWPATLVQPVGSPLSLECTVEGTSNPNLYWYRQAAGRGLQLLFYSVGIGQISSEVPQNLSASRPQDRQFILSSKKLLLSDSGFYLCAWRISGTGVGGYTFGSGTRLTVV.

In DNA, the CDR3 is TGTGCCAGCTCACCAGACGAAGGAGACGAGCAGTACTTC. Encoded protein: CASSPDEGDEQYF. The gene calls are TRBV18 and TRBJ2-7; D unclear. CDR3 length equals 13 residues. Looked up from germline, CDR1 is KGHSH and CDR2 is LQKENI. The V end was cut by 2 bases, the J end by 5 bases, with 10 bases between.

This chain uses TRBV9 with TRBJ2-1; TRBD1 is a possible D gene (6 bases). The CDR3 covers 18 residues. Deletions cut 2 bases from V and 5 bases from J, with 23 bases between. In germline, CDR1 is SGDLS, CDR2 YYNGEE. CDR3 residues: CASSVEPGVGLSDNEQFF. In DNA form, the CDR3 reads TGTGCCAGCAGCGTCGAGCCAGGGGTAGGACTGAGTGACAATGAGCAGTTCTTC.

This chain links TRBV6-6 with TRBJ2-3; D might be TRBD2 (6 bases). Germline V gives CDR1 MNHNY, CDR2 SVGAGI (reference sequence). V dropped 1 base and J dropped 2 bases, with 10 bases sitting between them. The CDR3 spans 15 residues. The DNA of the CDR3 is TGTGCCAGCAGTTACTTGGGACTTTTCACAGATACGCAGTATTTT. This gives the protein CASSYLGLFTDTQYF.